These 28 T cell receptor beta chains originate from one sample sequenced in a study of read filtering for tumor transcriptome and immune sequencing. From roughly 390 ng of RNA, a library with molecular barcoded alpha/delta and beta/gamma adaptors was made. From the reads, TCRdb called clonotypes with MiXCR, one entry per CDR3 protein. Of about 86,000 distinct CDR3 sequences in the sample, roughly an eighth were seen once. Sequencing was performed on a population of CD138-negative cells sorted from bone marrow. Source of these receptors: a donor at least 40 years old with multiple myeloma.

This clonotype was detected a few times. The chain uses TRBV7-8 and TRBJ1-3, with D uncertain. The V and J ends lost 5 bases and 7 bases respectively, with 9 bases between them. The CDR3 has 12 amino acids. Looked up from germline, CDR1 is SGHVS and CDR2 is FQNEAQ. The CDR3 loop is CASSGVSNTIYF. The CDR3 DNA reads as TGTGCCAGCAGCGGGGTTTCGAACACCATATATTTT.

With respect to this clonotype: This clone may be a read error of a much larger clone one base away. J is TRBJ1-3 and V is TRBV12-3 or TRBV12-4; unclear D gene. The CDR3 runs to 18 residues. The CDR3 coding sequence is TGTGCCAGCAGTTTAGTCTTCGGGAGGAGATCGCTTGGAAACACCATATGTTTT. The encoded protein is CASSLVFGRRSLGNTICF.

This clonotype was observed many times. The chain is built from TRBV5-1 and TRBJ2-1; 9 bases are a match to TRBD1. V lost 4 bases, J lost 6 bases, and 8 bases stayed unmatched. Germline V lookup: CDR1 SGHRS, CDR2 YFSETQ. The CDR3 extends over 15 amino acids. CDR3 region: CASSGDRVRSNEQFF. Written as DNA, the CDR3 is TGCGCCAGCAGCGGGGACAGGGTCCGGAGCAATGAGCAGTTCTTC.

This clonotype was counted many times. The V and J genes are TRBV19 and TRBJ2-1, with a possible D match to TRBD1 (5 bases). Germline-derived CDR1 and CDR2 are LNHDA and SQIVND (reference sequence). This CDR3 spans 16 amino acids. The V end lost 8 bases, the J end lost 6 bases, and 23 bases lay between the germline ends. The CDR3 loop reads CASEQARQRHSNEQFF. The CDR3 bases are TGTGCCAGTGAACAGGCCCGGCAACGGCATTCCAATGAGCAGTTCTTC.

There are many counts of this clonotype. This chain connects TRBV11-2 to TRBJ1-3; D call uncertain. V dropped 4 bases and J dropped 0 bases, with 10 bases sitting between them. This CDR3 has 15 amino acids. Germline-derived CDR1 and CDR2 are SGHAT and FQNNGV. CDR3 in amino acids: CASSSRYYSGNTIYF. DNA of the CDR3: TGTGCCAGCAGCTCCAGGTATTACTCTGGAAACACCATATATTTT.

This clonotype was observed at least ten times. The rearrangement links TRBV20-1 to TRBJ2-7; TRBD1 or TRBD2 may be the D gene (5 bases each). CDR3 length: 12 residues. V was cut by 6 bases and J by 7 bases, with 16 bases left in between. The germline gives CDR1 DFQATT, CDR2 SNEGSKA (reference sequence). The CDR3 sequence is CSAYDGTGEQYF. The DNA of the CDR3 is TGCAGTGCATACGACGGGACGGGGGAGCAGTACTTC.

This clonotype was counted between two and nine times. This sequence joins TRBV19 and TRBJ1-5; the D gene is possibly TRBD1 (5 bases). Per germline, CDR1 LNHDA and CDR2 SQIVND (reference sequence). This CDR3 has 18 amino acids. V gave up 3 bases and J gave up 1 base, with 19 bases separating them. This chain's CDR3 is CASSIRGEAGGSNQPQHF. The CDR3 region has the DNA TGTGCCAGTAGTATTAGGGGAGAGGCAGGTGGAAGCAATCAGCCCCAGCATTTT.

Concerning this clonotype: A clone one base away is much larger, so this may be a read error. The V gene is TRBV4-1, the J gene TRBJ1-2, with D possibly TRBD1 on 6 matching bases. The CDR3 spans 17 residues. V was pared by 10 bases and J by 8 bases, with 32 bases between. The germline V gene encodes CDR1 MGHRA and CDR2 YSYEKL. This CDR3 is CANSRTGEGVMSGGYTF. CDR3 bases: TGCGCCAACAGTAGAACTGGAGAGGGGGTAATGTCTGGCGGCTACACCTTC.

This clonotype was picked up many times. The chain recombines TRBV14 with TRBJ1-2; 8 positions match TRBD1. The CDR3 covers 14 residues. Germline loops: CDR1 SGHDN, CDR2 FVKESK. V was clipped by 0 bases and J by 7 bases; unmatched bases: 4. The CDR3 spells CASSQDRGHGGYTF. Written as DNA, the CDR3 is TGTGCCAGCAGCCAAGACAGGGGGCATGGTGGCTACACCTTC.

This clonotype has a handful of counts. A much larger clone sits a single nucleotide away, making a read error possible. The chain has TRBV9 and TRBJ2-3; either TRBD1 or TRBD2 may fit D (6 bases each). The CDR3 loop spans 16 amino acids. Germline V lookup: CDR1 SGDLS, CDR2 YYNGEE. The CDR3 DNA sequence: TGTGCCAGCAGTAAGACTGGGGGCACTAGCACAGATACGCGGTATTTT. Protein product: CASSKTGGTSTDTRYF.

Regarding this clonotype: A much larger clone differs from this one at a single base, so this may be a read error. The chain has TRBV28 and TRBJ1-5, with a tentative D call TRBD1 (5 bases). The length of the CDR3 is 16 residues. V was cut by 6 bases and J by 3 bases, with 18 bases left in between. The germline V gene has CDR1 MDHEN and CDR2 SYDVKM. The CDR3 sequence is CASRSDGGGNNQPQHF. The CDR3 DNA follows: TGTGCCAGCAGGTCCGACGGGGGAGGGAACAATCAGCCCCAGCATTTT.

There are many counts of this clonotype. The chain combines TRBV4-1 with TRBJ2-7; unclear D gene. Germline V gives CDR1 MGHRA, CDR2 YSYEKL. The CDR3 runs to 12 residues. Trimming took 1 base from V and 7 from J, leaving 8 bases between them. CDR3 DNA: TGCGCCAGCAGCCAAGGCTTGGGGGAGCAGTACTTC. Translated, it gives CASSQGLGEQYF.

This clonotype was seen repeatedly, ten times or more. The genes are TRBV4-2 and TRBJ2-1; 7 positions match TRBD1. The CDR3 consists of 16 residues. V was clipped by 1 base and J by 6 bases; unmatched bases: 9. Per the germline V gene, CDR1 is LGHNA and CDR2 is YNFKEQ. CDR3: CASSQGEGAYSNEQFF. The CDR3 nucleotides read TGTGCCAGCAGCCAAGGAGAGGGGGCTTACTCCAATGAGCAGTTCTTC.

Many counts were recorded for this clonotype. The gene calls are TRBV29-1 and TRBJ2-4; D ambiguous. Trimming removed 4 bases from V and 0 bases from J, with 16 bases in between. The CDR3 has 16 amino acids. CDR1 SQVTM and CDR2 ANQGSEA come from the germline V gene. CDR3 DNA sequence: TGCAGCGTTGGGGCGGAAGGAACTGGAGCCAAAAACATTCAGTACTTC. Translated: CSVGAEGTGAKNIQYF.

In its sample, this clonotype was seen many times. This chain connects TRBV5-6 to TRBJ1-1, with D perhaps matching TRBD1 (6 bases). Looked up from germline, CDR1 is SGHDT and CDR2 is YYEEEE. CDR3 length equals 14 residues. The germline V and J ends were trimmed by 2 bases and 1 base, with 9 bases remaining between them. CDR3 in amino acids: CASSFLDRNTEAFF. The DNA of the CDR3 is TGTGCCAGCAGCTTCTTGGACAGGAACACTGAAGCTTTCTTT.

About this clonotype itself: A read error is possible here, since a much larger clone lies one base away. The V gene is TRBV29-1, the J gene TRBJ2-1, with D tentatively TRBD1 (6 bases). Germline CDR1 and CDR2: SQVTM and ANQGSEA. The CDR3 length is 11 residues. The chain's CDR3 is CSVEWDNVQFF. CDR3 coding DNA: TGCAGCGTTGAGTGGGACAATGTGCAGTTCTTC.

The chain recombines TRBV20-1 with TRBJ1-1; the D is unclear. Germline V gene sequence: CDR1 DFQATT, CDR2 SNEGSKA (reference sequence). The CDR3 is 12 amino acids. Trimming cost V 4 bases and J 6 bases, with 12 bases left between them. CDR3 sequence (DNA): TGCAGTGCTAAGGTCTGGATCTCTGAAGCTTTCTTT. It encodes CSAKVWISEAFF.

This rearrangement joins TRBV5-1 to TRBJ2-7, with TRBD1 matching over 9 bases. The CDR3 loop spans 15 amino acids. After removal of 4 bases from V and 7 bases from J, the junction contained 12 bases not matched to a gene. CDR1 and CDR2 from the germline V gene are SGHRS and YFSETQ. The CDR3 spells CASSVDGTGSREQYF. The CDR3 bases are TGCGCCAGCAGCGTGGACGGGACAGGGAGTCGAGAGCAGTACTTC.

The genes are TRBV6-6 and TRBJ2-1, with D unresolved. Germline V CDR1 and CDR2: MNHNY, SVGAGI (reference sequence). With 7 bases removed from V and 0 bases from J, the gap between germline ends came to 16 bases. The CDR3 loop spans 16 amino acids. CDR3 loop: CASTVTLGSSYNEQFF. The CDR3 DNA follows: TGTGCCAGCACCGTTACTTTAGGTTCCTCCTACAATGAGCAGTTCTTC.

This clonotype has ten or more counts. The genes are TRBV11-2 and TRBJ1-1; D ambiguous. The length of the CDR3 is 14 residues. V gave up 4 bases and J gave up 5 bases, with 14 bases separating them. Germline CDR1 and CDR2: SGHAT and FQNNGV. The CDR3 region is CASSSPLRGTEAFF. Written as DNA, the CDR3 is TGTGCCAGCAGCTCCCCCCTACGTGGAACTGAAGCTTTCTTT.

In the case of this clonotype: This may come from a read error, since a much larger clone is one base off. The genes are TRBV24-1 and TRBJ2-5, with a possible D match to TRBD1 (6 bases). Germline V gene data show CDR1 as KGHDR and CDR2 as SFDVKD. The CDR3 spans 16 residues. The DNA for the CDR3 is TGTGCCACCAGTCCCTCCTACCGGGACACAAAAGAGGCCCAGTACTTC. It codes for CATSPSYRDTKEAQYF.

This clonotype was seen many times. V is TRBV20-1 and J is TRBJ2-7; 9 bases match TRBD2. Per germline, CDR1 DFQATT and CDR2 SNEGSKA (reference sequence). The CDR3 has 14 residues. The ends lost 1 base at V and 6 bases at J; junction bases unmatched: 7. The CDR3 loop reads CSARASGLAVEQYF. The CDR3 nucleotides read TGCAGTGCTAGAGCGTCGGGACTAGCCGTCGAGCAGTACTTC.

Comments on this clonotype: A much larger clone is a single base away; this may be a read error. The genes are TRBV18 and TRBJ2-2; D may be TRBD1 (6 bases). The CDR3 contains 14 residues. Germline V lookup: CDR1 KGHSH, CDR2 LQKENI. CDR3 nucleotides: TGTGCCGGCTCACCACCGCAGGGGACCGGGGAGCTGTTTTTT. Protein product: CAGSPPQGTGELFF. Together with reference TRBV18 and TRBJ2-2, the CDR3 gives the full variable domain: NAGVMQNPRHLVRRRGQEARLRCSPMKGHSHVYWYRQLPEEGLKFMVYLQKENIIDESGMPKERFSAEFPKEGPSILRIQQVVRGDSAAYFCAGSPPQGTGELFFGEGSRLTVL.

This clonotype was recorded many times. V usage is TRBV5-1 and J usage is TRBJ2-1; D unclear. V was cut by 5 bases and J by 0 bases, with 6 bases left in between. CDR3 length: 13 amino acids. Germline loops: CDR1 SGHRS, CDR2 YFSETQ. CDR3 DNA sequence: TGCGCCAGCAGAGGAGTCTCCTACAATGAGCAGTTCTTC. It specifies CASRGVSYNEQFF.

This clonotype was seen repeatedly, ten times or more. This chain links TRBV6-2 or TRBV6-3 with TRBJ1-1; 10 bases agree with TRBD1. This CDR3 region has 19 residues. J was trimmed by 5 bases and V by 0 bases; bases with no gene match: 15. CDR1 and CDR2 (germline): MNHEY, SVGEGT. CDR3 DNA sequence: TGTGCCAGCAGTTACTCGATGGGGACAGGGGACCCCCGGGGAACTGAAGCTTTCTTT. This codes for CASSYSMGTGDPRGTEAFF.

This clonotype was seen at least ten times. The rearrangement uses TRBV20-1 and TRBJ2-6; the D is unclear. V was clipped by 5 bases and J by 0 bases, with 5 bases between them. From germline, CDR1 is DFQATT and CDR2 SNEGSKA (reference sequence). CDR3 size: 13 residues. Written as DNA, the CDR3 is TGCAGTGCTGCTATCTCTGGGGCCAACGTCCTGACTTTC. This codes for CSAAISGANVLTF.

This clonotype was detected many times. The V and J genes are TRBV7-9 and TRBJ1-5; 7 bases line up with TRBD1. Per the germline V gene, CDR1 is SEHNR and CDR2 is FQNEAQ (reference sequence). The CDR3 runs to 18 residues. With V trimmed by 5 bases and J by 2 bases, 15 bases remained unmatched. CDR3 amino acids: CASSPGRTGTDGNQPQHF. The CDR3 DNA reads as TGTGCCAGCAGCCCTGGACGTACCGGGACAGATGGCAATCAGCCCCAGCATTTT.

This clonotype was observed many times. This sequence joins TRBV2 and TRBJ2-7; the match to TRBD2 covers 13 bases. The ends lost 6 bases at V and 6 bases at J; junction bases unmatched: 5. The germline V gene has CDR1 SNHLY and CDR2 FYNNEI. This CDR3 contains 14 residues. Here the CDR3 reads CASRPGTSGTEQYF. CDR3 nucleotides: TGTGCCAGCAGACCCGGGACTAGCGGGACCGAGCAGTACTTC.